A single sample is the source of the 23 T cell receptor beta chains below, sequenced in a study of vaccination effects on CD4 cells after COVID-19. Assay used: immunoSEQ multiplex PCR; TCRdb lists only in-frame clones, some missing. This table holds roughly 40,000 clones, about two thirds found once. Antigen specificity for these receptors is unknown. When around 10 days of culture had elapsed, CD4+ T cells were isolated. The cohort was immunized with two doses of either the BNT162b2 or mRNA-1273 vaccine. Here the sequenced sample was CD4+ T cells from PBMCs cultured without peptide, taken after COVID-19 vaccination. The source is a human donor who received a COVID-19 vaccine.

The chain employs TRBV3-1 (or the pseudogene TRBV3-2) and TRBJ2-3; D uncertain. The CDR3 is made up of 13 amino acids. Germline V gene data show CDR1 as LGHDT and CDR2 as YNNKEL (reference sequence). Trimming stripped 3 bases from V and 1 base from J, with 5 bases between. The CDR3 region is CASSQVGTDTQYF. The DNA for the CDR3 is TGTGCCAGCAGCCAGGTGGGCACAGATACGCAGTATTTT.

The rearrangement links TRBV5-1 to TRBJ2-3; 10 positions match TRBD1. This CDR3 contains 16 residues. V was pared by 0 bases and J by 3 bases, with 4 bases of the junction left unmatched. Germline assignment: CDR1 SGHRS and CDR2 YFSETQ. The CDR3 reads CASSLGTGGGTDTQYF. The DNA for the CDR3 is TGCGCCAGCAGCTTGGGGACAGGGGGAGGAACAGATACGCAGTATTTT.

The genes are TRBV6-5 and TRBJ2-1; D not resolved. Between the trimmed V and J ends, which lost 0 bases and 2 bases, there was a span of 11 bases. This CDR3 is built from 16 residues. From germline, CDR1 is MNHEY and CDR2 SVGAGI. The CDR3 coding sequence is TGTGCCAGCAGTTACTCTTGGCAGGCGCCCTACAATGAGCAGTTCTTC. Translated, it gives CASSYSWQAPYNEQFF.

This clone has just one count. This chain connects TRBV6-5 to TRBJ1-2; 9 nucleotides align to TRBD1. With 4 bases clipped from V and 6 bases from J, the junction kept 6 bases outside the gene matches. Germline V gives CDR1 MNHEY, CDR2 SVGAGI. The CDR3 is 14 residues long. The CDR3 region is CASSLGQGVNGYTF. The DNA for the CDR3 is TGTGCCAGCAGTTTGGGACAGGGAGTCAATGGCTACACCTTC.

V usage is TRBV14 and J usage is TRBJ2-7, with D unresolved. There are 13 residues in the CDR3. V was trimmed by 0 bases and J by 2 bases, leaving 5 bases between them. The germline gives CDR1 SGHDN, CDR2 FVKESK. The CDR3 DNA reads as TGTGCCAGCAGCCAAGAAGGCCCCTACGAGCAGTACTTC. Translation: CASSQEGPYEQYF.

V and J are TRBV3-1 (or the pseudogene TRBV3-2) and TRBJ2-7, with TRBD2 as a possible D gene (5 bases). The V end was cut by 1 base, the J end by 0 bases, with 13 bases between. From germline, CDR1 is LGHDT and CDR2 YNNKEL (reference sequence). The CDR3 runs to 16 residues. CDR3 in amino acids: CASSQGAGKTSYEQYF. CDR3 nucleotide sequence: TGTGCCAGCAGCCAAGGTGCCGGGAAGACCTCCTACGAGCAGTACTTC.

This clone has a handful of counts. The V and J genes are TRBV7-9 and TRBJ1-4; D is perhaps TRBD1 (5 bases). Between the trimmed V and J ends, which lost 5 bases and 5 bases, there was a span of 15 bases. The CDR3 is 15 amino acids. The germline V gene has CDR1 SEHNR and CDR2 FQNEAQ (reference sequence). CDR3 coding DNA: TGTGCCAGCAGCCGGGGGAGGTCCACGAATGAAAAACTGTTTTTT. This sequence encodes CASSRGRSTNEKLFF.

This clone was observed a few times. The genes are TRBV6-1 and TRBJ1-4, with D perhaps TRBD1 (5 bases). The germline gives CDR1 MNHNS, CDR2 SASEGT. The V end was cut by 2 bases, the J end by 7 bases, with 11 bases between. The CDR3 spans 14 residues. In DNA form, the CDR3 reads TGTGCCAGCAGTGAACGCAGGGATGGTGAAAAACTGTTTTTT. This encodes CASSERRDGEKLFF.

The chain recombines TRBV5-1 with TRBJ2-7; 8 bases are shared with TRBD2. The CDR3 has 15 residues. The ends lost 4 bases at V and 6 bases at J; junction bases unmatched: 12. Germline V gene sequence: CDR1 SGHRS, CDR2 YFSETQ. The CDR3 nucleotides are TGCGCCAGCAGCGATCTTACTAGCGGAGCCACCGAGCAGTACTTC. Its protein is CASSDLTSGATEQYF.

This chain joins TRBV27 and TRBJ2-7, with a tentative D call TRBD1 (5 bases). The CDR3 is 18 residues long. V lost 0 bases and J 0 bases, leaving 18 bases between the germline ends. The germline gives CDR1 MNHEY, CDR2 SMNVEV (reference sequence). This chain's CDR3 is CASSLSGAPTHLSYEQYF. The CDR3 region has the DNA TGTGCCAGCAGTTTATCTGGGGCCCCAACCCACCTCTCCTACGAGCAGTACTTC.

The V call is TRBV10-2, the J call TRBJ1-1; D is unclear. CDR3 length: 11 amino acids. V lost 10 bases, J lost 1 base, and 7 bases lay in between. From germline, CDR1 is WSHSY and CDR2 SAAADI. Here the CDR3 DNA reads TGCGCCACCCGGTCGAACACTGAAGCTTTCTTT. This sequence encodes CATRSNTEAFF.

J is TRBJ1-1 and V is TRBV7-9, with D unclear. The CDR3 is 13 amino acids. CDR1 and CDR2 (germline): SEHNR, FQNEAQ (reference sequence). Trimming cost V 5 bases and J 5 bases, with 12 bases left between them. CDR3: CASSGVGGTEAFF. CDR3 DNA: TGTGCCAGCAGCGGAGTGGGCGGAACTGAAGCTTTCTTT.

This sequence joins TRBV6-2 or TRBV6-3 and TRBJ1-1; D is possibly TRBD1 (5 bases). Trimming took off 3 bases at V and 0 bases at J, with 14 bases between the two ends. CDR3 length: 16 residues. Germline-derived CDR1 and CDR2 are MNHEY and SVGEGT. The CDR3 DNA follows: TGTGCCAGCAGTTATCCGAGAGGGACGGTGAACACTGAAGCTTTCTTT. It encodes CASSYPRGTVNTEAFF.

The chain links TRBV19 to TRBJ1-4; D possibly corresponds to TRBD1 (6 bases). Germline V CDR1 and CDR2: LNHDA, SQIVND (reference sequence). The length of the CDR3 is 15 residues. Trimming removed 5 bases at V and 3 bases at J, with 13 bases between. The CDR3 DNA sequence: TGTGCCAGTAGTGCACAGGGATCGGCTAATGAAAAACTGTTTTTT. Its translation: CASSAQGSANEKLFF.

This clone turned up a few times. The V and J genes are TRBV5-4 and TRBJ2-5, with D possibly being TRBD2 (5 bases). Trimming took off 0 bases at V and 5 bases at J, with 8 bases between the two ends. Germline assignment: CDR1 SGHNT and CDR2 YYREEE (reference sequence). The CDR3 length is 13 residues. The CDR3: CASSLAGWETQYF. The CDR3 bases are TGTGCCAGCAGCTTGGCGGGGTGGGAGACCCAGTACTTC.

The rearrangement joins TRBV10-2 to TRBJ1-6, with D unresolved. The V end was cut by 2 bases, the J end by 7 bases, with 6 bases between. CDR3 length: 13 residues. CDR1 WSHSY and CDR2 SAAADI come from the germline V gene. CDR3 in DNA: TGCGCCAGCAGTGAGAACAGAAATTCACCCCTCCACTTT. Translating gives CASSENRNSPLHF.

This clone was counted a few times. This chain uses TRBV7-6 with TRBJ2-2; 8 bases are a match to TRBD1. Germline trimming cut 1 base from V and 1 base from J; bases unmatched to any gene: 2. Germline loops: CDR1 SGHVS, CDR2 FNYEAQ. This CDR3 comprises 16 residues. The chain's CDR3 is CASSLVGTGNTGELFF. The CDR3 DNA reads TGTGCCAGCAGCTTAGTCGGGACAGGGAACACCGGGGAGCTGTTTTTT.

V and J are TRBV20-1 and TRBJ1-1; possibly TRBD1 for D (5 bases). This CDR3 spans 17 amino acids. CDR1 and CDR2 (germline): DFQATT, SNEGSKA (reference sequence). V lost 3 bases to trimming and J lost 0 bases, with 20 bases between them. The CDR3 coding sequence is TGCAGTGCTAGTTCCCTCCGACAGTTTTCGGTGAACACTGAAGCTTTCTTT. It is translated as CSASSLRQFSVNTEAFF.

The CDR3 spells CASSKRDRYTEAFF. In DNA form, the CDR3 reads TGTGCCAGCAGTAAACGTGACAGATACACTGAAGCTTTCTTT. The chain recombines TRBV5-6 with TRBJ1-1, with D tentatively TRBD1 (5 bases). Germline V gene data show CDR1 as SGHDT and CDR2 as YYEEEE. Trimming removed 5 bases from V and 3 bases from J, with 14 bases in between. The CDR3 consists of 14 residues.

The V call is TRBV5-1, the J call TRBJ2-5, with a tentative D call TRBD1 (6 bases). V dropped 0 bases and J dropped 3 bases, with 9 bases sitting between them. In germline, CDR1 is SGHRS, CDR2 YFSETQ. The CDR3 is 14 residues long. The CDR3 reads CASSLVAGEETQYF. For the CDR3, the DNA is TGCGCCAGCAGCTTGGTAGCAGGGGAAGAGACCCAGTACTTC. The full variable domain, in which reference TRBV5-1 and TRBJ2-5 provide the parts outside the CDR3, is KAGVTQTPRYLIKTRGQQVTLSCSPISGHRSVSWYQQTPGQGLQFLFEYFSETQRNKGNFPGRFSGRQFSNSRSEMNVSTLELGDSALYLCASSLVAGEETQYFGPGTRLLVL.

The chain employs TRBV21-1 and TRBJ2-3; the table assigns TRBD2, which was not confirmed against the DNA. TRBV21-1 is designated a pseudogene. The CDR3 has 16 residues. The CDR3 loop is CASSRNRLAGGVTQYF. CDR3 sequence (DNA): TGTGCCAGCAGCCGCAACAGACTAGCGGGAGGTGTTACGCAGTATTTT.

This chain links TRBV4-1 with TRBJ1-5; D unresolved. With 1 base removed from V and 0 bases from J, the gap between germline ends came to 4 bases. Germline lookup yields CDR1 MGHRA and CDR2 YSYEKL. The CDR3 contains 14 residues. The CDR3 here is CASSQGSSNQPQHF. Written as DNA, the CDR3 is TGCGCCAGCAGCCAAGGTTCTAGCAATCAGCCCCAGCATTTT.

This clone was counted a few times. The chain employs TRBV11-2 and TRBJ1-4; 7 positions agree with TRBD1. J gave up 8 bases and V 3 bases, and 6 bases lay outside the gene matches. The CDR3 has 14 residues. Germline CDR1 SGHAT, CDR2 FQNNGV. In DNA form, the CDR3 reads TGTGCCAGCAGCTTTTATCAGGGGGAAGAAAAACTGTTTTTT. Translating it yields CASSFYQGEEKLFF. Filled out from reference TRBV11-2 and TRBJ1-4, the complete variable domain reads EAGVAQSPRYKIIEKRQSVAFWCNPISGHATLYWYQQILGQGPKLLIQFQNNGVVDDSQLPKDRFSAERLKGVDSTLKIQPAKLEDSAVYLCASSFYQGEEKLFFGSGTQLSVL.